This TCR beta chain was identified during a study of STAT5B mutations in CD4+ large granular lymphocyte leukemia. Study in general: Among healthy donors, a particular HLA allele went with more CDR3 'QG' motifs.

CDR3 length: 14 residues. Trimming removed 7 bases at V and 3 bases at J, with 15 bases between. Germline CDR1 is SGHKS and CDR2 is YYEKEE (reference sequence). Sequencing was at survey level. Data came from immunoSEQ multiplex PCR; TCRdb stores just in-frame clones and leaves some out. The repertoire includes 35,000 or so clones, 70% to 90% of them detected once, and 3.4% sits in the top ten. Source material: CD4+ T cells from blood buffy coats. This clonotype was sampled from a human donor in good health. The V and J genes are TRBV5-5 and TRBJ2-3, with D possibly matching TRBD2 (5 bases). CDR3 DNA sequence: TGTGCCAGCTTACTTGGGAGAGGTACAGATACGCAGTATTTT. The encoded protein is CASLLGRGTDTQYF.